This TCR beta chain emerged from a study of Ad26.COV2.S vaccination and SARS-CoV-2 variants (TCRdb year 2021). About the investigation overall: Vaccine-arm donors came from COV1001, a multicentre, randomized, double-blind, placebo-controlled phase I-IIa trial of Ad26.COV2.S in healthy adults. Ad26.COV2.S was administered intramuscularly at a dose of 5x10^10 or 1x10^11 viral particles, either as one shot or as two shots given 56 days apart. TCRbeta repertoire sequencing served as the tool for gauging how specific and how broad the SARS-CoV-2-reactive T cell receptors were following Ad26.COV2.S vaccination. A total of roughly 32 samples were included in the TCR-sequenced set, comprising approximately 20 Ad26.COV2.S vaccine recipients, 5 placebo recipients and 8 SARS-CoV-2 convalescent individuals. Trial participants were randomized into five groups of five, in which low-dose or high-dose Ad26.COV2.S was given once or twice, or placebo was given on both occasions. Throughout the experiments and outcome assessment, investigators stayed blinded to trial group allocation.

The research as a whole found: Comparing responses between vaccine doses or regimens was not something the study was powered to do. Compared with placebo recipients, Ad26.COV2.S recipients showed higher spike-specific TCR breadth (P = 0.0014). It was noted by the authors that total T cell responses may have been underestimated by the TCR breadth and depth analyses. Vaccine and placebo recipients had similar non-spike TCR breadth, a finding consistent with the vaccine containing only spike. Substantial breadth of spike-specific CD8+ and CD4+ T cell responses was reported after vaccination.

V and J are trimmed by 5 bases and 0 bases, and the gene matches miss 4 bases of the junction. Reading from cysteine to phenylalanine, the CDR3 counts 14 amino acids. Solely the CDR3 DNA is kept, with 42 bases framed from the first base. The CDR1 and CDR2 encoded by the germline V gene are LGHNT and FRNRAP. The sample's treatment or condition label, in plain terms: 19 received Ad26.COV2.S at low or high dose, single or two shots; roughly five received placebo; per-sample allocation not given. Repertoires of vaccine and placebo recipients were sequenced from samples collected on day 63 after the first injection. In Cohort 1b, about 25 adults aged 18-55 years were enrolled at a single site in Boston, USA, between 29 July and 7 August 2020. Ad26.COV2.S consisted of a replication-incompetent adenovirus type 26 vector by which a prefusion-stabilized SARS-CoV-2 spike protein from the original Wuhan strain was expressed.

The immunoSEQ Assay was the method used to sequence TCRbeta CDR3 regions. After extraction, genomic DNA underwent amplification by bias-controlled multiplex PCR, followed by high-throughput sequencing. As for the original processing: To quantify the absolute abundance of every unique TCRbeta CDR3 region, sequences were collapsed and filtered. Usable DNA was measured by amplifying reference genes present in all nucleated cells, and TCRbeta template counts were normalized to that usable DNA to estimate T cell fraction. Repertoire TCRs were annotated as SARS-CoV-2-specific by exact matching of V gene, CDR3 amino acid sequence and J gene to a known reactive TCR set. The reference SARS-CoV-2 TCR set came from MIRA and was filtered for enrichment in COVID-19-positive ImmuneCODE repertoires, removing public or cross-reactive TCRs. Drawing on the MIRA antigens, annotated TCRs were analysed further at the level of specific ORF or position within ORF. Breadth was defined as annotated unique rearrangements over total unique productive rearrangements; depth was the summed frequency of those rearrangements. Group comparisons of TCR breadth used two-sided Wilcoxon rank-sum tests. Not all clones reach the TCRdb copy of this immuneACCESS table, which keeps in-frame sequences only. Checked studies attribute under half of the gap to unresolved V genes and leave the rest unexplained. The V and J calls and clone size were taken over from that table, and D and trimming were inferred from the DNA. The sample profile shows a few hundred thousand clones; over 75% of them were found once. Jointly, the top ten make up about 3.1% of the sample.

This clone was counted at least ten times. What this receptor recognizes is not known. Base qualities are missing; no much larger clone stands one base away. Sequenced here: peripheral blood, sampled in a trial of Ad26.COV2.S vaccine versus placebo. Recombination connected TRBV12-5 to TRBJ2-7, and 7 junction bases match TRBD1. This receptor was identified in a person aged 18-65 years who received the Ad26.COV2.S COVID-19 vaccine or a placebo. CDR3 region: CASGPQGPSYEQYF. The sequenced DNA: TGTGCTAGTGGTCCACAGGGGCCCTCCTACGAGCAGTACTTC.